This T cell receptor (beta chain) was retrieved from a study of blood T cell repertoires in COVID-19. Overall study context: Samples of COVID-19 (acute and convalescent) were obtained from the United States, Italy and Spain. PBMCs, B-cell-depleted T cells, or T cells were the source of the cDNA or gDNA that made up the material.

Trimming at V came to 6 bases and at J to 10 bases, leaving 8 bases not matched to a gene. The CDR3 runs to 14 residues. From germline, CDR1 is ENHRY and CDR2 SYGVKD. In the source study's methods: Amplification of reference gene primers was used by the study to estimate nucleated cell counts. TCRdb's table, derived via immunoSEQ multiplex PCR, lists solely in-frame clones and lacks some. V, J and clone size are taken as reported in that table, and D and trimming were inferred from the DNA itself. This table has 50,000 or so clones, approximately 80% appearing once. This clone was recorded a few times.

The chain joins TRBV10-3 to TRBJ1-4; 10 bases line up with TRBD1. The clonotype comes from a man in his 70s with acute or convalescent COVID-19. Sequencing was done on a sample of peripheral blood. CDR3 sequence: CAISGGGTGVKLFF. The CDR3 coding sequence is TGTGCCATCAGCGGAGGGGGGACAGGGGTAAAACTGTTTTTT.